The 20 T cell receptor beta chains below all came from one sample that was sequenced in a study of T cells in women clearing cervical HPV infection. This table comes from immunoSEQ multiplex PCR, and its TCRdb copy is limited to in-frame clones, with some not included. The table for this sample gives 20,000 to 25,000 clones. Specimen: blood buffy coat. The receptors were sampled from a woman aged 18 to 69 with a cervical HPV16 infection that either progressed to CIN3+ or cleared (not recorded which).

Comment on this clone: The read ends 3 residues before the CDR3 terminus; that terminus is restored from the germline J gene. The chain couples TRBV2 to TRBJ1-2; a possible D gene is TRBD1 (6 bases). The length of the CDR3 is 12 residues. V was pared by 10 bases and J by 2 bases, with 11 bases between. Per germline, CDR1 SNHLY and CDR2 FYNNEI. CDR3 sequence reads: CATGTRNYGYTF. CDR3 DNA (partial): TGTGCCACCGGGACAAGGAACTATGGC.

On this clone itself: The read terminates 3 residues ahead of where the CDR3 ends, so the germline J gene completes it. J is TRBJ2-4 and V is TRBV5-6, with D perhaps matching TRBD1 (6 bases). Per the germline V gene, CDR1 is SGHDT and CDR2 is YYEEEE. There are 15 residues in the CDR3. The covered CDR3 bases are TGTGCCAGCAGCTTGGGAAGACAGGTCAATCAGCCT. Translation: CASSLGRQVNQP. In full, the CDR3 is CASSLGRQVNQPQYF.

Regarding this clone: The CDR3 extends 3 residues past the end of the read, so its final part is completed from the germline J gene. The chain is built from TRBV19 and TRBJ2-2, with TRBD2 identical over 7 bases. This CDR3 spans 15 amino acids. CDR1 is LNHDA, CDR2 SQIVND, per germline (reference sequence). The CDR3 bases that were read are TGTGCCAGTAGTGCTGGGACGGGGGGAAATTCACCG. It codes for CASSAGTGGNSP. The whole CDR3 protein reads CASSAGTGGNSPLFF.

This chain's CDR3 is CASSSRPSYNEQFF. Incomplete CDR3 DNA: TGCGCCAGCAGCTCCCGTCCCTCCTACAATGAG. V usage is TRBV5-1 and J usage is TRBJ2-1; D gene uncertain. Coverage ceases 3 residues before the CDR3 finishes, and the germline J gene fills in the end. This CDR3 region has 14 residues. Per germline, CDR1 SGHRS and CDR2 YFSETQ. Deletions cut 3 bases from V and 0 bases from J, with 7 bases between.

A note on this clone: The DNA ends 3 residues before the CDR3 does, and the rest of the CDR3 is filled in from the germline J gene. The chain carries TRBV5-1 and TRBJ2-1, with 7 bases fitting TRBD2. Unmatched junction bases numbered 8, after V lost 5 bases and J lost 6 bases. CDR3 length equals 14 residues. The germline CDR1 and CDR2 sequences are SGHRS and YFSETQ. The sequenced CDR3 bases are TGCGCCAGCAGTCTAAGCGGGATTTCCAATGAG. Protein: CASSLSGISNE. The complete CDR3 sequence is CASSLSGISNEQFF.

As regards this clone: The germline gene is not matched at one end of the junction; a read error may be the cause. Read data end 3 residues before the CDR3 end; the end is taken from the germline J gene. The chain employs TRBV7-7 and TRBJ2-1; TRBD2 aligns across 12 bases. CDR3 size: 15 residues. CDR1 and CDR2 (germline): SSHAT, FNYEAQ (reference sequence). CDR3 DNA, as far as it was read: TGTGCTAGCAGCTCTGGGACTAGCGGGTACAATGAG. Translation gives CASSSGTSGYNE. The complete CDR3 reads CASSSGTSGYNEQFF.

Remarks on this clone: The read terminates 3 residues ahead of where the CDR3 ends, so the germline J gene completes it. This sequence joins TRBV5-1 and TRBJ1-6, with a weak D call TRBD1 (6 bases). CDR1 is SGHRS, CDR2 YFSETQ, per germline. The CDR3 covers 15 residues. V lost 0 bases to trimming and J lost 6 bases, with 10 bases between them. The CDR3 protein is CASSLVGAINSPLHF. Partial CDR3 DNA: TGCGCCAGCAGCTTGGTGGGGGCGATTAATTCACCC. Based on the CDR3 plus reference TRBV5-1 and TRBJ1-6, the full variable domain is KAGVTQTPRYLIKTRGQQVTLSCSPISGHRSVSWYQQTPGQGLQFLFEYFSETQRNKGNFPGRFSGRQFSNSRSEMNVSTLELGDSALYLCASSLVGAINSPLHFGNGTRLTVT.

A remark on this clone: From the germline J gene comes the end of the CDR3, since the read stops 3 residues before it. V and J are TRBV11-2 and TRBJ2-7; TRBD1 might be the D (5 bases). This CDR3 comprises 15 residues. Trimming left V 1 base short and J 5 bases short, with 15 bases between. Germline assignment: CDR1 SGHAT and CDR2 FQNNGV. CDR3 loop: CASSLGGARIHEQYF. Incomplete CDR3 DNA: TGTGCCAGCAGCTTAGGGGGCGCGAGGATCCACGAG. Looking up the rest from reference TRBV11-2 and TRBJ2-7 gives the full variable domain: EAGVAQSPRYKIIEKRQSVAFWCNPISGHATLYWYQQILGQGPKLLIQFQNNGVVDDSQLPKDRFSAERLKGVDSTLKIQPAKLEDSAVYLCASSLGGARIHEQYFGPGTRLTVT.

Regarding this clone: The sequence runs out 3 residues before the end of the CDR3; the remainder is reconstructed from the germline J gene. The chain combines TRBV20-1 with TRBJ2-2; 9 bases are a match to TRBD2. Germline CDR1 and CDR2: DFQATT and SNEGSKA (reference sequence). V lost 5 bases, J lost 4 bases, and 11 bases stayed unmatched. The CDR3 length is 16 residues. The DNA read from the CDR3 is TGCAGTGCTGGAAGCGGGAGGAGCCGAGGCACCGGGGAG. Amino acids: CSAGSGRSRGTGE. The whole CDR3 is CSAGSGRSRGTGELFF.

Concerning this clone: At one end the junction does not follow the germline gene, possibly because of a read error. The read stops 3 residues short of the end of the CDR3; the missing end is completed from the germline J gene. The chain carries TRBV7-7 and TRBJ1-2; 11 bases are shared with TRBD1. The CDR3 is made up of 16 amino acids. The V gene's germline CDR1 is SSHAT and CDR2 FNYEAQ (reference sequence). The DNA read from the CDR3 is TGTGCTAGCAGCACCGGGACAGGGGGTTTTGGGGATACC. Translating gives CASSTGTGGFGDT. In full, the CDR3 is CASSTGTGGFGDTYTF.

About this clone itself: The read terminates 3 residues before the CDR3 end, so the remaining end is supplied by the germline J gene. The gene calls are TRBV20-1 and TRBJ2-1, with a possible D match to TRBD2 (5 bases). Germline assignment: CDR1 DFQATT and CDR2 SNEGSKA (reference sequence). Trimming stripped 3 bases from V and 8 bases from J, with 17 bases between. CDR3 size: 14 residues. The CDR3 protein is CSASLSAGLDEQFF. The sequenced CDR3 bases are TGCAGTGCTAGCCTGAGTGCTGGACTTGATGAG.

To note about this clone: The CDR3 end lies 3 residues beyond the end of the read and is filled in from the germline J gene. The chain recombines TRBV7-6 with TRBJ2-1; weak D call: TRBD2 (5 bases). V lost 5 bases, J lost 9 bases, and 20 bases lay in between. This CDR3 contains 15 residues. Per germline, CDR1 SGHVS and CDR2 FNYEAQ. CDR3 region: CASSLGEAPGSEQFF. The DNA read from the CDR3 is TGTGCCAGCAGCCTTGGAGAGGCCCCGGGGAGTGAG.

Remarks on this clone: The read halts 3 residues ahead of the CDR3 end, with the missing end drawn from the germline J gene. The V call is TRBV30, the J call TRBJ1-2; the match to TRBD1 covers 8 bases. The trim removed 3 bases at V and 6 bases at J, leaving 12 bases unmatched. The germline gives CDR1 GTSNPN, CDR2 SVGIG (reference sequence). CDR3 length: 15 residues. CDR3 bases read: TGTGCCTGGAGACGAAACCGACAGGGGTGGGATGGC. This sequence encodes CAWRRNRQGWDG. The entire CDR3 sequence reads CAWRRNRQGWDGYTF.

The CDR3 DNA, read in part, is TGTGCCAGCTCACTTGGGACAGGGGACGAG. Protein sequence: CASSLGTGDE. The CDR3 in its entirety is CASSLGTGDEQYF. The chain combines TRBV18 with TRBJ2-7; 10 bases line up with TRBD1. Read data end 3 residues before the CDR3 end; the end is taken from the germline J gene. The CDR3 sequence is 13 residues long. Germline V gene data show CDR1 as KGHSH and CDR2 as LQKENI. The junction had 2 bases not matched to a gene; V was cut back by 4 bases and J by 5 bases.

Worth noting for this clone: The CDR3 is cut off 3 residues early in the read; its end comes from the germline J gene. The chain recombines TRBV6-1 with TRBJ1-3, with D tentatively TRBD1 (6 bases). V was pared by 2 bases and J by 4 bases, with 18 bases between. CDR1 and CDR2 (germline): MNHNS, SASEGT. The CDR3 sequence is 17 residues long. CDR3: CASSEYGMGAAGNTIYF. The part of the CDR3 DNA that was read is TGTGCCAGCAGTGAATACGGCATGGGGGCTGCGGGAAACACC.

As to this clone: The read ends 3 residues shy of where the CDR3 ends; the end is completed using the germline J gene. The chain has TRBV11-3 and TRBJ2-2, with 8 bases matching TRBD2. Per germline, CDR1 SGHNT and CDR2 YENEEA. After removal of 3 bases from V and 3 bases from J, the junction contained 3 bases not matched to a gene. The CDR3 covers 15 residues. CDR3 DNA (partial): TGTGCCAGCAGCTTCACTAGCGGTTACACCGGGGAG. Translating it yields CASSFTSGYTGE. The whole CDR3 protein is CASSFTSGYTGELFF.

As for this clone: The CDR3 end falls 3 residues outside the read, so it is completed with the germline J gene. This chain links TRBV7-9 with TRBJ2-1; 7 nucleotides align to TRBD2. The germline V gene encodes CDR1 SEHNR and CDR2 FQNEAQ (reference sequence). The CDR3 contains 14 residues. The trim removed 9 bases at V and 4 bases at J, leaving 9 bases unmatched. CDR3 DNA, as far as it was read: TGTGCCAGTGGGGGGGGAGACCTTTACAATGAG. The encoded protein is CASGGGDLYNE. The entire CDR3 protein reads CASGGGDLYNEQFF. Variable domain in full (rest from reference TRBV7-9 and TRBJ2-1): DTGVSQNPRHKITKRGQNVTFRCDPISEHNRLYWYRQTLGQGPEFLTYFQNEAQLEKSRLLSDRFSAERPKGSFSTLEIQRTEQGDSAMYLCASGGGDLYNEQFFGPGTRLTVL.

With respect to this clone: Coverage ceases 3 residues before the CDR3 finishes, and the germline J gene fills in the end. The V and J genes are TRBV7-9 and TRBJ2-2, with TRBD1 matching over 7 bases. Germline V gene data show CDR1 as SEHNR and CDR2 as FQNEAQ (reference sequence). This CDR3 contains 15 residues. The covered CDR3 bases are TGTGCCAGCACCCCTCTGGGAGACAGGGACGGAAAG. It specifies CASTPLGDRDGK. The entire CDR3 reads CASTPLGDRDGKLFF.

For this clone: The DNA ends 3 residues before the CDR3 does, and the rest of the CDR3 is filled in from the germline J gene. V and J are TRBV7-9 and TRBJ2-2; TRBD2 is a possible D gene (5 bases). The CDR3 covers 13 residues. From germline, CDR1 is SEHNR and CDR2 FQNEAQ (reference sequence). Deletions cut 5 bases from V and 6 bases from J, with 10 bases between. The CDR3 sequence: CASSGGSAGELFF. CDR3 DNA (partial): TGTGCCAGCAGCGGAGGTAGCGCCGGGGAG.

On this clone: The read ends 3 residues shy of where the CDR3 ends; the end is completed using the germline J gene. The V call is TRBV29-1, the J call TRBJ1-2; 8 bases agree with TRBD1. V lost 5 bases and J lost 5; bases outside the gene matches: 13. CDR1 is SQVTM and CDR2 is ANQGSEA in the germline V gene. This CDR3 is 15 amino acids long. The CDR3 sequence is CSVFSGQGIPYGYTF. Partial CDR3 DNA: TGCAGCGTTTTCTCCGGACAGGGAATACCTTATGGC.